These T cell receptor beta chains were read from a single sample in a study of blood T cell repertoires in COVID-19. Measured with immunoSEQ multiplex PCR; TCRdb has only the in-frame clones, and not every one. The data contain 110,000 or so clones, about 85% of them singletons. The sample consisted of peripheral blood. The receptor set was obtained from a human donor in a cohort sampled during active COVID-19. Each CDR3 is given with its conserved first and last residue. The D gene is left open where the match is weak. Clone size is stated in some rows and not others, as once, few, many or a class when expanded.

V gene: TRBV25-1
D gene: TRBD2
clone size: few
J gene: TRBJ2-3
CDR3 DNA: TGTGCCAGCAGTCCCGGGACTAGCTCCGGCACAGATACGCAGTATTTT
CDR3 protein: CASSPGTSSGTDTQYF

V gene: TRBV7-8
D gene: TRBD2
clone size: NA
J gene: TRBJ2-5
CDR3 DNA: TGTGCCAGCAGCTTGCTAGCGGGGGGGCGAGAGACCCAGTACTTC
CDR3 protein: CASSLLAGGRETQYF

V gene: TRBV5-4
D gene: NA
clone size: NA
J gene: TRBJ2-2
CDR3 DNA: TGTGCCAGCAGCTCCCAGGGGAGCGACACCGGGGAGCTGTTTTTT
CDR3 protein: CASSSQGSDTGELFF

V gene: TRBV2
D gene: NA
clone size: NA
J gene: TRBJ1-2
CDR3 DNA: TGTGCCAGCGCTGGGGGAGGGAAGCATGGCTACACCTTC
CDR3 protein: CASAGGGKHGYTF

V gene: TRBV27
D gene: TRBD1
clone size: NA
J gene: TRBJ1-6
CDR3 DNA: TGTGCCAGCAGTTACGGGACAGTGGGCTCACCCCTCCACTTT
CDR3 protein: CASSYGTVGSPLHF

V gene: TRBV7-2
D gene: NA
clone size: NA
J gene: TRBJ2-7
CDR3 DNA: TGTGCCAGCAGCTTAGCGGTAGCGGCAAGCTCCTACGAGCAGTACTTC
CDR3 protein: CASSLAVAASSYEQYF

V gene: TRBV6-5
D gene: NA
clone size: NA
J gene: TRBJ2-7
CDR3 DNA: TGTGCCAGCACCAACCCCCAGGGGGGCTACGAGCAGTACTTC
CDR3 protein: CASTNPQGGYEQYF

V gene: TRBV6-5
D gene: TRBD1
clone size: NA
J gene: TRBJ2-2
CDR3 DNA: TGTGCCAGCACGGGACAGGGATACAACACCGGGGAGCTGTTTTTT
CDR3 protein: CASTGQGYNTGELFF

V gene: TRBV28
D gene: TRBD1
clone size: NA
J gene: TRBJ2-5
CDR3 DNA: TGTGCCAGCAGTTTATACCGGGACAGTCAAGAGACCCAGTACTTC
CDR3 protein: CASSLYRDSQETQYF

V gene: TRBV25-1
D gene: TRBD1
clone size: few
J gene: TRBJ1-1
CDR3 DNA: TGTGCCAGCAGGTGGACAGGGACCACTGAAGCTTTCTTT
CDR3 protein: CASRWTGTTEAFF

V gene: TRBV7-2
D gene: TRBD1
clone size: NA
J gene: TRBJ1-6
CDR3 DNA: TGTGCCAGCAGCATAAGACAGGGTTCGGGTTCACCCCTCCACTTT
CDR3 protein: CASSIRQGSGSPLHF

V gene: TRBV2
D gene: NA
clone size: NA
J gene: TRBJ2-5
CDR3 DNA: TGTGCCAGCTATCAACAGGGACGAGAGACCCAGTACTTC
CDR3 protein: CASYQQGRETQYF

V gene: TRBV6-2/TRBV6-3
D gene: TRBD1
clone size: NA
J gene: TRBJ1-2
CDR3 DNA: TGTGCCAGCAGTTACAACAGGGGGCGCCTTGGCTACACCTTC
CDR3 protein: CASSYNRGRLGYTF

V gene: TRBV4-3
D gene: TRBD2
clone size: few
J gene: TRBJ2-1
CDR3 DNA: TGCGCCAGCAGCCGATCGGGGCCGAGCGGGGTATGGGGCAATGAGCAGTTCTTC
CDR3 protein: CASSRSGPSGVWGNEQFF

V gene: TRBV13
D gene: TRBD2
clone size: NA
J gene: TRBJ2-6
CDR3 DNA: TGTGCCAGCACCCAACGGCGGGGGGATGGGGCCAACGTCCTGACTTTC
CDR3 protein: CASTQRRGDGANVLTF

V gene: TRBV18
D gene: NA
clone size: NA
J gene: TRBJ2-7
CDR3 DNA: TGTGCCAGCTCACCACCCAGGGGTGGCTACGAGCAGTACTTC
CDR3 protein: CASSPPRGGYEQYF

V gene: TRBV27
D gene: TRBD1
clone size: NA
J gene: TRBJ1-1
CDR3 DNA: TGTGCCAGCAGCCTCGGGACAGGCGGAGAGGCTTTCTTT
CDR3 protein: CASSLGTGGEAFF

V gene: TRBV29-1
D gene: NA
clone size: NA
J gene: TRBJ1-5
CDR3 DNA: TGCAGCGTTGAGGGGGGGCCGGGGCAGCCCCAGCATTTT
CDR3 protein: CSVEGGPGQPQHF

V gene: TRBV19
D gene: NA
clone size: NA
J gene: TRBJ1-5
CDR3 DNA: TGTGCCAGTAGTATCAGTTTTAGTGGCGTGACAGGCAACAATCAGCCCCAGCATTTT
CDR3 protein: CASSISFSGVTGNNQPQHF

V gene: TRBV7-8
D gene: TRBD1
clone size: NA
J gene: TRBJ2-5
CDR3 DNA: TGTGCCAGCAGCCCTGCACAGGGGACACAAGAGACCCAGTACTTC
CDR3 protein: CASSPAQGTQETQYF

V gene: TRBV24-1
D gene: TRBD2
clone size: NA
J gene: TRBJ2-2
CDR3 DNA: TGTGCCACCAGTGATCCTGGACTAGCGGGGACCATGGGGGAGCTGTTTTTT
CDR3 protein: CATSDPGLAGTMGELFF

V gene: TRBV7-3
D gene: TRBD1
clone size: NA
J gene: TRBJ2-7
CDR3 DNA: TGTGCCAGCAGCTCCGGACAGGGCTACGTGCAGTACTTC
CDR3 protein: CASSSGQGYVQYF

V gene: TRBV6-5
D gene: TRBD1
clone size: NA
J gene: TRBJ1-6
CDR3 DNA: TGTGCCAGCAGTTCATCTCAGGGGGCTGGGCCCCTCCACTTT
CDR3 protein: CASSSSQGAGPLHF

V gene: TRBV5-6
D gene: TRBD1
clone size: NA
J gene: TRBJ2-7
CDR3 DNA: TGTGCCAGCAGCTTGACAGGGGTAGTGTACGAGCAGTACTTC
CDR3 protein: CASSLTGVVYEQYF

V gene: TRBV20-1
D gene: TRBD1
clone size: NA
J gene: TRBJ2-1
CDR3 DNA: TGCAGTGCTAGTGGACAGGAGAGGAATGAGCAGTTCTTC
CDR3 protein: CSASGQERNEQFF